Sequencing of this T cell receptor beta chain was carried out in a study of blood T cell repertoires in COVID-19. As for the study in general: The origin of the acute and convalescent COVID-19 samples was the United States, Italy and Spain. T cells, B-cell-depleted T cells, or PBMCs provided the cDNA or gDNA that served as material.

Source study methods: Reference gene primers were amplified, and this amplification served to estimate nucleated cell counts. Produced via immunoSEQ multiplex PCR; TCRdb's table is partial and in-frame only. That table furnishes V, J and clone size, whereas the DNA furnished D and trimming. Here the sample spans tens of thousands of clones, around 80% being singletons. Those enrolled in Seattle joined during active infection and were followed longitudinally afterward. The germline V gene has CDR1 SGDLS and CDR2 YYNGEE. The CDR3 is made up of 16 amino acids. With V trimmed by 3 bases and J by 4 bases, 9 bases remained unmatched.

Sequencing was done on a sample of peripheral blood. V and J are TRBV9 and TRBJ2-2; TRBD1 matches 7 bases. The TCR originated in a man aged 25-40 years with COVID-19, enrolled during active disease. CDR3 sequence: CASSDRGQPLTGELFF. The DNA for the CDR3 is TGTGCCAGCAGCGACCGGGGACAGCCTCTCACCGGGGAGCTGTTTTTT.